The 3 T cell receptor beta chains below were found in one sample sequenced in a study of a mutant IDH1 vaccine in newly diagnosed glioma (dated by TCRdb to 2020 to 2022). The library was produced with the immunoSEQ multiplex PCR assay. Sourced from immuneACCESS, this table was stored by TCRdb with only in-frame sequences that have V and J called. A share of the clones is absent; for the studies checked, an unresolved V gene accounts for under half, and the remainder has no known explanation. The sample data list about 25,000 clones, and over 75% of these were observed just once. Around 8.2% of the sample is in the top ten clones. These receptors have no known antigen. Explained via the paper, the time point label denotes: week 11, during vaccination. Each vaccine dose was 300 ug of a 20-mer mutant IDH1 peptide in Montanide, given subcutaneously with topical imiquimod. Sequences were derived from PBMCs, sampled from a glioma patient whose treatment included an IDH1 peptide vaccine. The receptors stem from a woman under 30 with glioma.

The chain employs TRBV9 and TRBJ1-2; TRBD1 matches 8 bases. The V and J ends lost 5 bases and 6 bases, in that order; junction bases with no gene match: 6. Germline V lookup: CDR1 SGDLS, CDR2 YYNGEE. CDR3 length equals 13 residues. The DNA of the CDR3 is TGTGCCAGCAGTGGGAGGACAGGGAATGGCTACACCTTC. As protein: CASSGRTGNGYTF. Complete variable domain (other parts from reference TRBV9 and TRBJ1-2): DSGVTQTPKHLITATGQRVTLRCSPRSGDLSVYWYQQSLDQGLQFLIQYYNGEERAKGNILERFSAQQFPDLHSELNLSSLELGDSALYFCASSGRTGNGYTFGSGTRLTVV.

This clone was seen more than once but under ten times. The chain has TRBV19 and TRBJ2-1; 9 bases agree with TRBD2. Trimming removed 3 bases from V and 10 bases from J; junction bases left unmatched: 4. Germline V gene lookup returns CDR1 LNHDA and CDR2 SQIVND (reference sequence). The length of the CDR3 is 13 residues. CDR3 loop: CASSMRAGGEQFF. CDR3 nucleotides: TGTGCCAGTAGTATGAGAGCGGGGGGAGAGCAGTTCTTC.

This clone turned up a few times. The J gene is TRBJ1-1, the V gene TRBV7-9; unclear D gene. V lost 5 bases to trimming and J lost 7 bases, with 17 bases between them. The CDR3 contains 14 residues. Germline assignment: CDR1 SEHNR and CDR2 FQNEAQ (reference sequence). The CDR3 DNA is TGTGCCAGCAGCAGGGCCCAGACTACGGTTGAAGCTTTCTTT. Translation gives CASSRAQTTVEAFF.